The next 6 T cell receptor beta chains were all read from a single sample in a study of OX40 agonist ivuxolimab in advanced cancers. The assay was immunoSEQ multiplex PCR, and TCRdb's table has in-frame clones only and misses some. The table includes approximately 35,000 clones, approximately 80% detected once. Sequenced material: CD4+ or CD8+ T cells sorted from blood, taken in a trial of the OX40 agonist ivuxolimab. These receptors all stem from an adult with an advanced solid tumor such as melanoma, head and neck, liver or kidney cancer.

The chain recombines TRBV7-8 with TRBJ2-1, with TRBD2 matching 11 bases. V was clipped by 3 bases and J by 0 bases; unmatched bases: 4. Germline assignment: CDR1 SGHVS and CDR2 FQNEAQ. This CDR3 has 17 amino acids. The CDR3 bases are TGTGCCAGCAGCTTCGCGCTAGCGGGAGGCTCCTACAATGAGCAGTTCTTC. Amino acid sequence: CASSFALAGGSYNEQFF.

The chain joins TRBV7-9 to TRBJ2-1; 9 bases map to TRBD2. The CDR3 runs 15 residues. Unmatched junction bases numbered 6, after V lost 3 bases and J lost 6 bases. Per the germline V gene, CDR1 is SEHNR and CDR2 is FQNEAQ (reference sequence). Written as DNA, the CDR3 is TGTGCCAGCAGCTTCGCGGGGGGGCCGCGCAATGAGCAGTTCTTC. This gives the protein CASSFAGGPRNEQFF.

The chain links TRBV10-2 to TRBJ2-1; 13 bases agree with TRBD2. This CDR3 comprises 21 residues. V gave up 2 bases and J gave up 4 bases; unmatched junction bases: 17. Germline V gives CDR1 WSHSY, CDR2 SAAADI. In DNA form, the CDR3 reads TGCGCCAGCAGTGAGGGAGCGACTAGCGGGGGGATCTTTTTGGGGTACAATGAGCAGTTCTTC. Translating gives CASSEGATSGGIFLGYNEQFF.

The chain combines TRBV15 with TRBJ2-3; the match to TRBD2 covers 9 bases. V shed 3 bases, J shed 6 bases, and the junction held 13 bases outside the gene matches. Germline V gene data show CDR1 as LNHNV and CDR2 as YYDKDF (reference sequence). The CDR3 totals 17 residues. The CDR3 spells CATSSGMSGGPGDTQYF. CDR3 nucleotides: TGTGCCACCAGCAGTGGGATGAGCGGGGGGCCGGGGGATACGCAGTATTTT.

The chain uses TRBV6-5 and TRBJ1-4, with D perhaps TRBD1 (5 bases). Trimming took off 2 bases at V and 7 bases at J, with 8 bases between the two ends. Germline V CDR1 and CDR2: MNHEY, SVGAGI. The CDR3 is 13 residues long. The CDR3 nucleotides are TGTGCCAGCAGTTACGGGGGGGGTGAAAAACTGTTTTTT. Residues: CASSYGGGEKLFF.

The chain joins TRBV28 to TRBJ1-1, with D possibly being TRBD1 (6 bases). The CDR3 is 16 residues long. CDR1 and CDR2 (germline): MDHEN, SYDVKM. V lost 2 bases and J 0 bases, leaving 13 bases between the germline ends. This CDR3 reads CASSLRGGGLNTEAFF. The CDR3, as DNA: TGTGCCAGCAGTTTAAGGGGGGGTGGACTGAACACTGAAGCTTTCTTT.